This T cell receptor (beta chain) was documented in a study of regulatory T cells in long-lasting Graves disease. The ends were cut back, 2 bases at V and 7 bases at J, with 12 bases in the middle. Per the germline V gene, CDR1 is SGHVS and CDR2 is FNYEAQ. This CDR3 has 13 residues. Combining iRepertoire HTBI primers with Arm-PCR of CDR3 regions, the authors built TCR beta libraries. From the multiplex PCR reads, TCRdb called clonotypes with MiXCR, one entry per CDR3 protein. The table shows about 210,000 distinct CDR3 sequences, with roughly 19% occurring only once. Stated time point: newly diagnosed GD, antithyroid drugs for less than 3 months. Following extraction of RNA from PBMCs, that RNA was used to make the TCR library. Comments on this clonotype: With a much larger clone just one base away, this may be a read error.

In addition, the sample was reused for a study of T cells in Graves' hyperthyroidism and ophthalmopathy.

The specimen was peripheral blood mononuclear cells (PBMCs), collected at new diagnosis, from a patient treated with antithyroid drugs. The chain carries TRBV7-6 and TRBJ2-7; no firm D call. The sequence was collected from a woman in her thirties with Graves disease. The CDR3 region is CASSLCDGAEQYF. DNA of the CDR3: TGTGCCAGCAGCTTATGTGACGGAGCGGAGCAGTACTTC.